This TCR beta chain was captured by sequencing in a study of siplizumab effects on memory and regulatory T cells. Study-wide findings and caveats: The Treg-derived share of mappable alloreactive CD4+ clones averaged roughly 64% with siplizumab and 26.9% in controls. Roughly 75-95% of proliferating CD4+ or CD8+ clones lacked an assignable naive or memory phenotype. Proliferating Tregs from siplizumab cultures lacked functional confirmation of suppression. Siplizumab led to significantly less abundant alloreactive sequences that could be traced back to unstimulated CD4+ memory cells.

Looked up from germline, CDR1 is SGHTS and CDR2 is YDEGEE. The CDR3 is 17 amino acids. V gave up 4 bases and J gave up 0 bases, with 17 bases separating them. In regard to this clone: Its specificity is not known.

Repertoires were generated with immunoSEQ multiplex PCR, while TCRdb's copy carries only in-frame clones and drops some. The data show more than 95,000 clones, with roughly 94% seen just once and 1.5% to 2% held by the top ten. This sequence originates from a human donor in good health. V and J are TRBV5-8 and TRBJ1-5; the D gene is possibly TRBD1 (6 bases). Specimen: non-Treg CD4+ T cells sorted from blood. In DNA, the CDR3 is TGTGCCAGCAGCCTCGCTACGACAGGATTTAGCAATCAGCCCCAGCATTTT. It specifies CASSLATTGFSNQPQHF.